Below, 6 T cell receptor beta chains from the same sample are listed, as sequenced in a study of CXCR3-negative and CXCR3-positive naive CD8 T cells (dated by TCRdb to between 2019 and 2020). TCRdb lists the instrument as NextSeq 550. The Human TCR Profiling Kit (MiLaboratory) was used to prepare UMI-labeled 5' RACE TRB cDNA libraries. Following reprocessing of the reads by TCRdb, the data hold one row per CDR3 protein sequence and no DNA is available. The table for this sample records 46,000 or so distinct CDR3 sequences. 1.5% to 2% of the sample is in the top ten clones. Sequenced sample: naive CXCR3- CD8+ T cells from blood. The cell subset or site label for this specimen denotes: CD45RO-CCR7+CD27+CD95- naive CD8+ T cells lacking CXCR3 (TNR3-). These receptors came from a human donor in good health. Some clones in this sample may be carry-over from other donors' samples.

The rearrangement links TRBV29-1 to TRBJ2-7; TCRdb calls TRBD1, which cannot be checked without DNA. CDR3 length: 11 amino acids. The germline V gene has CDR1 SQVTM and CDR2 ANQGSEA. Here the CDR3 reads CSVDGGYEQYF.

This clonotype is medium-sized by frequency. The CDR3 loop is CASSVASSALNSPLHF. The gene calls are TRBV9 and TRBJ1-6. This CDR3 is built from 16 residues. Germline CDR1 SGDLS, CDR2 YYNGEE.

The gene calls are TRBV29-1 and TRBJ2-2; without DNA, the TCRdb call of TRBD1 cannot be checked. Germline CDR1 and CDR2: SQVTM and ANQGSEA. The CDR3 runs to 16 residues. CDR3 sequence: CSVYSRTGRSTGELFF.

The V call is TRBV29-1, the J call TRBJ2-7; TCRdb gives TRBD1 as the D gene, but with no DNA this cannot be confirmed. The CDR3 runs to 12 residues. Germline V gives CDR1 SQVTM, CDR2 ANQGSEA. The CDR3 loop reads CSVEVGAYEQYF.

J is TRBJ2-3 and V is TRBV29-1. There are 15 residues in the CDR3. Germline lookup yields CDR1 SQVTM and CDR2 ANQGSEA. The CDR3 sequence is CSVEDQMADTDTQYF.

The rearrangement joins TRBV7-9 to TRBJ1-1; TCRdb's assignment of TRBD1 cannot be checked, as there is no DNA. The CDR3 consists of 15 residues. The V gene's germline CDR1 is SEHNR and CDR2 FQNEAQ (reference sequence). The CDR3 region is CASSPHRGPNTEAFF.